This TCR beta chain came from a study of T-cell reconstitution after alpha-beta-depleted transplantation in children. Study-level findings and limits: The main origin of T-cell counts and diversity one year after transplant was newly produced T cells.

This clonotype was seen more than once but under ten times. Its cognate antigen is unknown. The V gene lost 4 bases and the J gene lost 7 bases, with 24 bases spanning the gap. From germline, CDR1 is SGDLS and CDR2 YYNGEE. The CDR3 is 16 amino acids. It was with unique molecular identifiers that the TCRbeta library was prepared. MiXCR, applied by TCRdb to the PCR reads, yields one record per CDR3 protein. Here the sample spans around 800,000 distinct CDR3 sequences, 15% to 20% being singletons. This receptor was identified in a male patient between 5 and 17 years old who had a stem cell transplant for acute lymphoblastic leukemia, so the T cells may come from the graft donor. The specimen was PBMCs, mostly from graft donor cells, collected 360 days after TCRalphabeta/CD19-depleted stem cell transplant. The chain uses TRBV9 and TRBJ2-7; a possible D gene is TRBD2 (5 bases). CDR3 amino acids: CASSPLGGRYPLEQYF. The DNA for the CDR3 is TGTGCCAGCAGCCCCCTCGGAGGAAGGTACCCTTTAGAGCAGTACTTC.